In this sample, the clone carrying this TCR beta chain turned up many times. What it binds is not known. This entry is derived from a study of T-cell reconstitution after alpha-beta-depleted transplantation in children. Study results and caveats: It was reported that alpha-beta T cells came from several hundred expanded graft clones (about two months after transplant).

Preparation of the TCRbeta library involved a method that used unique molecular identifiers. TCRdb used MiXCR to reprocess the PCR reads, holding one entry per CDR3 protein. The repertoire includes fewer than 35,000 distinct CDR3 sequences, roughly 19% of them detected once, and roughly 37% sits in the top ten. Sample: PBMCs, mostly from graft donor cells, taken 60 days after TCRalphabeta/CD19-depleted stem cell transplant. The sequence came from a male patient aged 2 to 9 who had a stem cell transplant for acute lymphoblastic leukemia, so the T cells may come from the graft donor.

The CDR3 loop is CSSRGGGTDTQYF. The CDR3 DNA reads TGCAGTTCAAGAGGGGGGGGCACAGATACGCAGTATTTT. The chain couples TRBV20-1 to TRBJ2-3; a weak D match, TRBD2 (7 bases). CDR3 length: 13 residues. Deletions cut 8 bases from V and 1 base from J, with 13 bases between. Looked up from germline, CDR1 is DFQATT and CDR2 is SNEGSKA (reference sequence).